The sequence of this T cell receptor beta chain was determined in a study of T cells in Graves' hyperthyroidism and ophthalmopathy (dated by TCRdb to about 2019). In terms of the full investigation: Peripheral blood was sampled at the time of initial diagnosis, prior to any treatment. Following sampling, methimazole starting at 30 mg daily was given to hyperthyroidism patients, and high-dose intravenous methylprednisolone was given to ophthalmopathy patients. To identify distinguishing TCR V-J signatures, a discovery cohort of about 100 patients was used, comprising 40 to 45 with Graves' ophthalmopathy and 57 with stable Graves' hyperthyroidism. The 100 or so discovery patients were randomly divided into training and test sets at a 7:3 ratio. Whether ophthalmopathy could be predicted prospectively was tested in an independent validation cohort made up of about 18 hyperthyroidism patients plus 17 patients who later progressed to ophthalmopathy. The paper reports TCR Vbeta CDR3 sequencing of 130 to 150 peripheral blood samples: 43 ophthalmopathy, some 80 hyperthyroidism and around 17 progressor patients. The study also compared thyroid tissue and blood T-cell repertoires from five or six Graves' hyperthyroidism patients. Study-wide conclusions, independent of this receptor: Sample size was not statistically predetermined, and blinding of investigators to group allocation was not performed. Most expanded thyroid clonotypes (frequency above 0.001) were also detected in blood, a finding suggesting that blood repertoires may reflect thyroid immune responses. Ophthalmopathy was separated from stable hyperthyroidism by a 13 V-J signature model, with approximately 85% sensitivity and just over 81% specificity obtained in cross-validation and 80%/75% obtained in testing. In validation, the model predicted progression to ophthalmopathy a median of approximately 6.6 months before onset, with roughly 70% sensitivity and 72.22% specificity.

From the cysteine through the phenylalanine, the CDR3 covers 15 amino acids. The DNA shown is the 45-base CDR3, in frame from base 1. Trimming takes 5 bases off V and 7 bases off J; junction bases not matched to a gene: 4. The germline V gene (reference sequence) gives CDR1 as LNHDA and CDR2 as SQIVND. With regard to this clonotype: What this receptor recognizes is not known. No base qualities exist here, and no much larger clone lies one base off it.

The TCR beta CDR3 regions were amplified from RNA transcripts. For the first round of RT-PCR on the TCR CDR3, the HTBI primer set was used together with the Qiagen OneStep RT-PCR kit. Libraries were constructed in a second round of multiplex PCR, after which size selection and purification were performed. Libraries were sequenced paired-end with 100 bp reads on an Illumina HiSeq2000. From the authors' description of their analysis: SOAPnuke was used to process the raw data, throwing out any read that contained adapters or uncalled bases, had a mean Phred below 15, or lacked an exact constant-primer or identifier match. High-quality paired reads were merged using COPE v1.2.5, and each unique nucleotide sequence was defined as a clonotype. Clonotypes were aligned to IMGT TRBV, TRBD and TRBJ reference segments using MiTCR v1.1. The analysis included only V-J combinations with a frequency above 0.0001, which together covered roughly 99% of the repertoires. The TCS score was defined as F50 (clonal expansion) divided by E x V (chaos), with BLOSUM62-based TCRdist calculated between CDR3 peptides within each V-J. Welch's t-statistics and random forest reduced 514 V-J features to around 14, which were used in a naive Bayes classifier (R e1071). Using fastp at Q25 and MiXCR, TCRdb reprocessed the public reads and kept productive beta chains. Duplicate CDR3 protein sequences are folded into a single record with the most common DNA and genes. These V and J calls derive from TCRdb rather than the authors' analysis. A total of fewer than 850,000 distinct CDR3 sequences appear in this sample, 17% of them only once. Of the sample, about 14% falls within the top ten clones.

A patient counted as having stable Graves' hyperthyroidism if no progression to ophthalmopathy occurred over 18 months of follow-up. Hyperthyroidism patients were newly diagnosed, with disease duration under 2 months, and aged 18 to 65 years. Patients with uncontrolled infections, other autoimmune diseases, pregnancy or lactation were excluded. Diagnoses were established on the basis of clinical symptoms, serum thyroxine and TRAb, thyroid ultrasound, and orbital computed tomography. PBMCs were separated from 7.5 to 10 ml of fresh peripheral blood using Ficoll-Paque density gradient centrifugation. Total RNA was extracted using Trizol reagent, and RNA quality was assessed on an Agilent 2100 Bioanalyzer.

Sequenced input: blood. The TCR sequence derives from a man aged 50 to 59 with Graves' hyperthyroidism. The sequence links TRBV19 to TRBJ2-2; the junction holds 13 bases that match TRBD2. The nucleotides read TGTGCCAGTAGTTCTACTAGCGGGAGGGTCGGGGAGCTGTTTTTT. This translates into CASSSTSGRVGELFF. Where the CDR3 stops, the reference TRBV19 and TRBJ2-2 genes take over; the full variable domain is DGGITQSPKYLFRKEGQNVTLSCEQNLNHDAMYWYRQDPGQGLRLIYYSQIVNDFQKGDIAEGYSVSREKKESFPLTVTSAQKNPTAFYLCASSSTSGRVGELFFGEGSRLTVL.